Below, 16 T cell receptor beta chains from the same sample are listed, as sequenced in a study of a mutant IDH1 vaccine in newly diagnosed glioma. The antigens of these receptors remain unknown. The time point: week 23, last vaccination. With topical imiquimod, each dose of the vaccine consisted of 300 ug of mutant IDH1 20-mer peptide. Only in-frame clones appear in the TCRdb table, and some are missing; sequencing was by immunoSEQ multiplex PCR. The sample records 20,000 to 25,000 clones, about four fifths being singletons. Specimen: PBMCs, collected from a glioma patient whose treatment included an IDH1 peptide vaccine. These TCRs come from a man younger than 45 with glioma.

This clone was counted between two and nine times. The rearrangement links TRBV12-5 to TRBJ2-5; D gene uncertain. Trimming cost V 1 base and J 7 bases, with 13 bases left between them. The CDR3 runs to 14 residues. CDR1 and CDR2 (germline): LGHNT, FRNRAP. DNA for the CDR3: TGTGCTAGTGGTTTGGGGCCGGCCCCCGGGACCCAGTACTTC. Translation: CASGLGPAPGTQYF. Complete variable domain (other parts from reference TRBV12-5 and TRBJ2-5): DARVTQTPRHKVTEMGQEVTMRCQPILGHNTVFWYRQTMMQGLELLAYFRNRAPLDDSGMPKDRFSAEMPDATLATLKIQPSEPRDSAVYFCASGLGPAPGTQYFGPGTRLLVL.

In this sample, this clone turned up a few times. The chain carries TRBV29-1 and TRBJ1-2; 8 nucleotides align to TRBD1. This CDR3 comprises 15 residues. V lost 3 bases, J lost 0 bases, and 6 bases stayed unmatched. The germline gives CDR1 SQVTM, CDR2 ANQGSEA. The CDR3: CSVDRTGSSNYGYTF. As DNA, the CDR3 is TGCAGCGTTGATAGGACAGGGTCCTCTAACTATGGCTACACCTTC.

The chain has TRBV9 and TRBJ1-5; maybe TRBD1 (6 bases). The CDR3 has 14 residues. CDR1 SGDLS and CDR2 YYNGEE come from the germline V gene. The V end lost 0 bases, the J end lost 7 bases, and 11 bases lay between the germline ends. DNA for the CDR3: TGTGCCAGCAGCGTAGGTGGGGGCCCGCAGCCCCAGCATTTT. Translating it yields CASSVGGGPQPQHF.

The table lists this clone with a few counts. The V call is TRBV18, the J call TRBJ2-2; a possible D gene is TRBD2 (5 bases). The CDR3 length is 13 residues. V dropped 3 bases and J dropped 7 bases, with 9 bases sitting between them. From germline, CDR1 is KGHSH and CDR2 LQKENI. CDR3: CASSPFRGGELFF. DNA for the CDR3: TGTGCCAGCTCACCCTTCCGGGGCGGGGAGCTGTTTTTT.

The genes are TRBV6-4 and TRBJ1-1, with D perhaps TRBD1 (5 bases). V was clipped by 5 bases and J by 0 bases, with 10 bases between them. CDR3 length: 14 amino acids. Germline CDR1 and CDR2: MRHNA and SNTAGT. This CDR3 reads CASSPRGLNTEAFF. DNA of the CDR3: TGTGCCAGCAGTCCAAGGGGCCTGAACACTGAAGCTTTCTTT.

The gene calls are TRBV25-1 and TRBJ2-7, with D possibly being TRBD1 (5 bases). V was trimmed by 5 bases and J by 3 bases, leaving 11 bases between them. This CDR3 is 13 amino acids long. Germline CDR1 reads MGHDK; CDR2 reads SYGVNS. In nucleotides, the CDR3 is TGTGCCAGCAGTTGGGGTCAGGGCTACGAGCAGTACTTC. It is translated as CASSWGQGYEQYF.

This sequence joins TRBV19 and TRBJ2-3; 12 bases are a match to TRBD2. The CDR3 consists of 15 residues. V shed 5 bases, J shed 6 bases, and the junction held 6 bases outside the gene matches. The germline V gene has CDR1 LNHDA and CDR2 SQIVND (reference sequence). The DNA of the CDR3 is TGTGCCAGTAGTGAGCGACTAGCGGGAGTTGATACGCAGTATTTT. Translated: CASSERLAGVDTQYF.

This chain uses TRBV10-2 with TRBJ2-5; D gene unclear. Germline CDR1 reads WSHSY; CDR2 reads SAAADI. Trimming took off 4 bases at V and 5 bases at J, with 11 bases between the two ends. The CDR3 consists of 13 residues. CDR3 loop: CASSGHFGETQYF. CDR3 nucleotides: TGCGCCAGCAGTGGACATTTCGGGGAGACCCAGTACTTC.

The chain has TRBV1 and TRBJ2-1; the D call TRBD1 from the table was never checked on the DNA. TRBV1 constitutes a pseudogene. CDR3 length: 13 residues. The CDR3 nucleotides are TGCACCAGCAGCTGGACAGGCGCCAATGAGCAGTTCTTC. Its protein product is CTSSWTGANEQFF.

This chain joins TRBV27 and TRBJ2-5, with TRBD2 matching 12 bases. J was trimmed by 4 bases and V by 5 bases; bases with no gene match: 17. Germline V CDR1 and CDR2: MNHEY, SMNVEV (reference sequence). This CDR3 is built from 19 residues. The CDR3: CASSPLPLRLAGEGETQYF. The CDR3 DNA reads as TGTGCCAGCAGTCCCCTACCCCTACGACTAGCGGGAGAGGGAGAGACCCAGTACTTC.

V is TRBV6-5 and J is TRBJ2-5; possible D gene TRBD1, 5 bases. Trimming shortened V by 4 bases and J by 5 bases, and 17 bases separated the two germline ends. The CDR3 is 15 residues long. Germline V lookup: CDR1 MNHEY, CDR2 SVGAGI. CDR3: CASSFIGAGRETQYF. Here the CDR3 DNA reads TGTGCCAGCAGTTTTATAGGGGCCGGACGGGAGACCCAGTACTTC.

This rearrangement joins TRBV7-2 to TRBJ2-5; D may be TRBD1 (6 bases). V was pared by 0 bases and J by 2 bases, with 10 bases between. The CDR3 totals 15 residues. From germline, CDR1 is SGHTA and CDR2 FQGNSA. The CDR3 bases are TGTGCCAGCAGCTTAGCGTGGGACACGCAAGAGACCCAGTACTTC. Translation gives CASSLAWDTQETQYF.

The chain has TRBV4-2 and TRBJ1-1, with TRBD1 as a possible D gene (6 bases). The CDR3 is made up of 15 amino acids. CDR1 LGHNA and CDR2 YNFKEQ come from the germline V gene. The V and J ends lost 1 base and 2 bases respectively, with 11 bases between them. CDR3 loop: CASSQGAGVNTEAFF. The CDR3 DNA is TGTGCCAGCAGCCAAGGAGCAGGGGTAAACACTGAAGCTTTCTTT.

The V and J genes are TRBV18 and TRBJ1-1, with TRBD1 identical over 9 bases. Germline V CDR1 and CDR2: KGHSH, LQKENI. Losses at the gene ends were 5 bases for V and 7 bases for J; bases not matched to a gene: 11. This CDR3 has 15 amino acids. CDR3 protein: CASSTQTGGQIEAFF. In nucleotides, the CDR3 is TGTGCCAGCTCAACCCAGACAGGGGGGCAGATTGAAGCTTTCTTT.

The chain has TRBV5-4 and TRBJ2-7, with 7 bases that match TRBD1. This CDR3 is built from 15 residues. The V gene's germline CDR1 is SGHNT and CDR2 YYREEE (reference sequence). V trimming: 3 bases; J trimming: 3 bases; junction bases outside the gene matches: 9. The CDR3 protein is CASSSPGQRRYEQYF. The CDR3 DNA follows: TGTGCCAGCAGCTCGCCGGGACAGCGCCGCTACGAGCAGTACTTC.

The CDR3 coding sequence is TGTGCCAGTAGTATGACGGGACAGACCTACAATGAGCAGTTCTTC. It codes for CASSMTGQTYNEQFF. The chain uses TRBV19 and TRBJ2-1; TRBD1 matches 7 bases. V shed 3 bases and J 2 bases; nucleotides not matched to a gene: 4. This CDR3 comprises 15 residues. Germline V gene lookup returns CDR1 LNHDA and CDR2 SQIVND (reference sequence).